Below are 2 T cell receptor beta chains sequenced from a single sample in a study of beta chain features in type 1 diabetes. Study-level findings and limits: There was a moderate but significant shortening of TCRB CDR3s in all four CD4+ subsets of Type 1 diabetes patients.

Expressed TCRB transcripts were sequenced after all isolated RNA was converted to cDNA. Sequenced by immunoSEQ multiplex PCR; TCRdb stores in-frame clones only, minus some. The data hold approximately 730,000 clones, with roughly an eighth observed a single time. Their target antigens are unknown. Sequencing was carried out using naive CD4+ T cells from blood. These receptors were collected from a man aged 18 to 29 with type 1 diabetes.

The chain is built from TRBV5-6 and TRBJ1-5; no clear D gene. V lost 0 bases and J 7 bases, leaving 5 bases between the germline ends. This CDR3 has 12 residues. Germline V lookup: CDR1 SGHDT, CDR2 YYEEEE. DNA of the CDR3: TGTGCCAGCAGCTTGGGGGCCCAGCCCCAGCATTTT. Amino acids: CASSLGAQPQHF.

A few counts support this clone. Other DNA sequences in this specimen translate into the identical CDR3. The chain combines TRBV2 with TRBJ2-3; the D call may be TRBD1 or TRBD2 (6 bases each). This CDR3 is 14 amino acids long. Germline CDR1 is SNHLY and CDR2 is FYNNEI. V gave up 5 bases and J gave up 0 bases, with 9 bases separating them. The CDR3 DNA sequence: TGTGCCAGCAGTCCGGGGGCCAGCACAGATACGCAGTATTTT. Translation gives CASSPGASTDTQYF.